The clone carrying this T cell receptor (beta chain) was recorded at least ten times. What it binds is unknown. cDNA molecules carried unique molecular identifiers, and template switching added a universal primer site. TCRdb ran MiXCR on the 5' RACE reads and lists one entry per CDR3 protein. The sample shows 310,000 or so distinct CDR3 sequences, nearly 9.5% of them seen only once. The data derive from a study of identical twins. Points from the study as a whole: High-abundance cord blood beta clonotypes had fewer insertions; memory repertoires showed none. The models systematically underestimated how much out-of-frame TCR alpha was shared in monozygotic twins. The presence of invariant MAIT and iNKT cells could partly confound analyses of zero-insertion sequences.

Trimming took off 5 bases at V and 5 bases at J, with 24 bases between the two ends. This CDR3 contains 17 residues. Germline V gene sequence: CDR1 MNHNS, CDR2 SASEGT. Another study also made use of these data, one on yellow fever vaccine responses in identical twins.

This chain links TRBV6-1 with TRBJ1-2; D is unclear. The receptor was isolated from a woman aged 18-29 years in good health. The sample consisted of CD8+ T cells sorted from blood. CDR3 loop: CASSKNTGSWEDYGYTF. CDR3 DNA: TGTGCCAGCAGTAAGAATACGGGATCTTGGGAGGATTATGGCTACACCTTC.